The 24 T cell receptor beta chains below were found in one sample sequenced in a study of blood T cell repertoires in COVID-19. Only in-frame clones appear in the TCRdb table, and some are missing; sequencing was by immunoSEQ multiplex PCR. The sample has fewer than 450,000 clones; around 86% are singletons. The specimen sequenced was peripheral blood. The receptors come from a woman aged 45 to 65 with COVID-19, enrolled during active disease.

The rearrangement links TRBV30 to TRBJ1-5; 9 positions agree with TRBD1. Per germline, CDR1 GTSNPN and CDR2 SVGIG (reference sequence). The CDR3 sequence is 15 residues long. The ends lost 2 bases at V and 4 bases at J; junction bases unmatched: 6. For the CDR3, the DNA is TGTGCCTGGAGTTTCCGGACAGGGGTTAATCAGCCCCAGCATTTT. It specifies CAWSFRTGVNQPQHF.

J is TRBJ2-1 and V is TRBV24-1, with 9 bases aligning to TRBD2. The CDR3 is 19 amino acids. The germline gives CDR1 KGHDR, CDR2 SFDVKD. V gave up 0 bases and J gave up 10 bases; unmatched junction bases: 18. This CDR3 reads CATSDLPLIAGGRAEEQFF. The CDR3 coding sequence is TGTGCCACCAGTGATTTGCCTCTGATAGCGGGCGGGAGGGCCGAGGAGCAGTTCTTC.

The gene calls are TRBV18 and TRBJ2-1; 9 positions agree with TRBD1. The V and J ends lost 6 bases and 6 bases, in that order; junction bases with no gene match: 3. The CDR3 totals 13 residues. The germline CDR1 and CDR2 sequences are KGHSH and LQKENI. The CDR3 protein is CASSRDRVNEQFF. CDR3 DNA: TGTGCCAGCTCGCGGGACAGGGTCAATGAGCAGTTCTTC.

The table lists this clone with a count of one. The V and J genes are TRBV18 and TRBJ1-3; D possibly corresponds to TRBD1 (6 bases). The V end lost 1 base, the J end lost 4 bases, and 14 bases lay between the germline ends. This CDR3 has 16 amino acids. Germline V gives CDR1 KGHSH, CDR2 LQKENI. The CDR3 nucleotides are TGTGCCAGCTCACCACTCCTCAGGGGTTCAGGAAACACCATATATTTT. Translated: CASSPLLRGSGNTIYF. Full variable domain (rest looked up from reference TRBV18 and TRBJ1-3): NAGVMQNPRHLVRRRGQEARLRCSPMKGHSHVYWYRQLPEEGLKFMVYLQKENIIDESGMPKERFSAEFPKEGPSILRIQQVVRGDSAAYFCASSPLLRGSGNTIYFGEGSWLTVV.

The chain has TRBV11-3 and TRBJ1-1, with D maybe TRBD1 (6 bases). V lost 5 bases and J lost 0, with 13 bases in between. The germline V gene encodes CDR1 SGHNT and CDR2 YENEEA. The CDR3 sequence is 15 residues long. The CDR3, as DNA: TGTGCCAGCAGCGTAACACGGACAGTGAACACTGAAGCTTTCTTT. Translating it yields CASSVTRTVNTEAFF.

The rearrangement links TRBV9 to TRBJ1-2, with TRBD1 matching over 11 bases. The CDR3 runs 15 residues. CDR1 and CDR2 (germline): SGDLS, YYNGEE. V gave up 0 bases and J gave up 5 bases; unmatched junction bases: 3. CDR3 protein: CASSVADRGQYGYTF. CDR3 nucleotides: TGTGCCAGCAGCGTAGCGGACAGGGGGCAGTATGGCTACACCTTC.

The chain carries TRBV13 and TRBJ2-7; 9 nucleotides match TRBD2. CDR3 length equals 18 residues. V shed 0 bases and J 2 bases; nucleotides not matched to a gene: 11. CDR1 is PRHDT and CDR2 is FYEKMQ in the germline V gene (reference sequence). Here the CDR3 reads CASSLGARPSGKPYEQYF. CDR3 DNA sequence: TGTGCCAGCAGCTTAGGCGCCCGGCCTAGCGGGAAACCCTACGAGCAGTACTTC.

This chain links TRBV15 with TRBJ1-1, with TRBD1 identical over 8 bases. This CDR3 spans 14 amino acids. V was clipped by 0 bases and J by 9 bases; unmatched bases: 6. Germline V gene sequence: CDR1 LNHNV, CDR2 YYDKDF (reference sequence). In DNA form, the CDR3 reads TGTGCCACCAGCAGAGATCAGGGGGCCGATAAAGCTTTCTTT. This sequence encodes CATSRDQGADKAFF.

The chain carries TRBV5-4 and TRBJ2-3; 9 bases are shared with TRBD2. Germline V gene lookup returns CDR1 SGHNT and CDR2 YYREEE (reference sequence). The CDR3 runs 17 residues. The V and J ends lost 0 bases and 2 bases, in that order; junction bases with no gene match: 7. The CDR3 DNA reads as TGTGCCAGCAGCTTGGCCGGGGCGGGAGGGATCACAGATACGCAGTATTTT. Translating it yields CASSLAGAGGITDTQYF.

This chain joins TRBV16 and TRBJ1-5; unclear D gene. Germline V gene lookup returns CDR1 KGHSY and CDR2 FQNENV. CDR3 length equals 15 residues. V lost 1 base, J lost 3 bases, and 10 bases lay in between. The CDR3 DNA is TGTGCCAGCAGCCAATACCGCGAGAACAATCAGCCCCAGCATTTT. This encodes CASSQYRENNQPQHF.

The CDR3 DNA is TGTGCCACCGCCGAATCCAAGGACAGGGGAAATGAAAAACTGTTTTTT. The encoded protein is CATAESKDRGNEKLFF. The chain links TRBV15 to TRBJ1-4, with 9 bases fitting TRBD1. Per germline, CDR1 LNHNV and CDR2 YYDKDF (reference sequence). This CDR3 spans 16 amino acids. V shed 8 bases and J 5 bases; nucleotides not matched to a gene: 12.

Comment on this clone: At one boundary the junction diverges from the germline segment, which might be a read error. The chain links TRBV7-2 to TRBJ2-1; 11 positions agree with TRBD2. This CDR3 has 15 amino acids. The germline gives CDR1 SGHTA, CDR2 FQGNSA. The CDR3 spells CASSIAGGQYNEQFF. CDR3 in DNA: TGTGCCAGCAGCATAGCGGGAGGGCAATACAATGAGCAGTTCTTC.

This chain connects TRBV7-6 to TRBJ1-3; 9 bases are shared with TRBD1. The CDR3 totals 17 residues. The V segment lost 0 bases and the J segment 0 bases; nucleotides outside the gene matches: 3. CDR1 SGHVS and CDR2 FNYEAQ come from the germline V gene. The CDR3 loop is CASSLAGTGTSGNTIYF. The DNA for the CDR3 is TGTGCCAGCAGCTTAGCGGGGACAGGGACCTCTGGAAACACCATATATTTT.

The chain employs TRBV19 and TRBJ1-2; no reliable D call. Germline V lookup: CDR1 LNHDA, CDR2 SQIVND (reference sequence). V dropped 7 bases and J dropped 6 bases, with 21 bases sitting between them. This CDR3 spans 15 amino acids. The CDR3 sequence: CASTSGLGRTNGYTF. The CDR3 DNA follows: TGTGCCAGTACGAGCGGACTTGGGCGGACTAATGGCTACACCTTC.

The gene calls are TRBV6-2 or TRBV6-3 and TRBJ2-1, with 7 nucleotides matching TRBD2. The ends lost 0 bases at V and 4 bases at J; junction bases unmatched: 15. Germline V gives CDR1 MNHEY, CDR2 SVGEGT. This CDR3 is 19 amino acids long. The CDR3 loop reads CASSYSSRPGAGSYNEQFF. CDR3 nucleotide sequence: TGTGCCAGCAGTTACTCCTCCCGGCCGGGAGCGGGGAGTTACAATGAGCAGTTCTTC.

V gene TRBV5-4 combines with J gene TRBJ1-2, with D hard to call. Trimming pared 4 bases from V and 7 bases from J, leaving 26 bases between. This CDR3 comprises 17 residues. CDR1 is SGHNT, CDR2 YYREEE, per germline (reference sequence). For the CDR3, the DNA is TGTGCCAGCAGCCCTACGGCAGGTAAAAGCACGATTGGTGGCTACACCTTC. It specifies CASSPTAGKSTIGGYTF.

V gene TRBV13 combines with J gene TRBJ1-4; D remains ambiguous. Per the germline V gene, CDR1 is PRHDT and CDR2 is FYEKMQ (reference sequence). Trimming removed 3 bases at V and 8 bases at J, with 13 bases between. The CDR3 is 14 residues long. CDR3 nucleotides: TGTGCCAGCAGCTTCAGGTCAGGCGTAGAAAAACTGTTTTTT. This encodes CASSFRSGVEKLFF.

The V call is TRBV9, the J call TRBJ1-1, with a tentative D call TRBD1 (5 bases). With 4 bases removed from V and 1 base from J, the gap between germline ends came to 14 bases. The CDR3 runs to 15 residues. CDR1 and CDR2 (germline): SGDLS, YYNGEE. CDR3 in amino acids: CASSPQLGENTEAFF. The CDR3 DNA follows: TGTGCCAGCAGCCCCCAATTAGGGGAGAACACTGAAGCTTTCTTT.

The rearrangement joins TRBV19 to TRBJ2-1, with 11 nucleotides matching TRBD2. Germline-derived CDR1 and CDR2 are LNHDA and SQIVND (reference sequence). The V and J ends lost 4 bases and 10 bases, in that order; junction bases with no gene match: 9. The CDR3 consists of 15 residues. The CDR3 loop reads CASSNSGGVRTEQFF. The DNA for the CDR3 is TGTGCCAGTAGTAATAGCGGGGGGGTTAGAACGGAGCAGTTCTTC.

The table lists this clone with many counts. The sample holds other DNA sequences that translate to the same CDR3. J is TRBJ2-7 and V is TRBV19; possible D gene TRBD2, 5 bases. Trimming left V 4 bases short and J 0 bases short, with 7 bases between. CDR3 length: 13 amino acids. Germline V gives CDR1 LNHDA, CDR2 SQIVND (reference sequence). This chain's CDR3 is CASSRESSYEQYF. DNA of the CDR3: TGTGCCAGTAGTAGGGAGAGCTCCTACGAGCAGTACTTC.

The J gene is TRBJ1-6, the V gene TRBV2; weak D call: TRBD1 (5 bases). The germline CDR1 and CDR2 sequences are SNHLY and FYNNEI. V was clipped by 7 bases and J by 10 bases, with 17 bases between them. The CDR3 is made up of 14 amino acids. CDR3 nucleotides: TGTGCCAGCACCTCGGGACTGGGGAACTCACCCCTCCACTTT. Translating it yields CASTSGLGNSPLHF.

This clone was seen once. The chain recombines TRBV4-1 with TRBJ2-3; D is possibly TRBD2 (6 bases). CDR1 and CDR2 (germline): MGHRA, YSYEKL. The CDR3 length is 16 residues. V lost 0 bases and J lost 3, with 13 bases in between. CDR3 in amino acids: CASSQDPGVGTDTQYF. The CDR3 coding sequence is TGCGCCAGCAGCCAAGACCCGGGAGTGGGGACAGATACGCAGTATTTT.

The V gene is TRBV14, the J gene TRBJ2-2; D is perhaps TRBD2 (6 bases). Germline V gene sequence: CDR1 SGHDN, CDR2 FVKESK. Trimming removed 0 bases at V and 7 bases at J, with 18 bases between. This CDR3 is built from 17 residues. The CDR3 bases are TGTGCCAGCAGCCAAGAAATGGGACTTCCTTCGGGCGGGGAGCTGTTTTTT. Translation: CASSQEMGLPSGGELFF.

This sequence joins TRBV27 and TRBJ2-1; a weak D match, TRBD2 (5 bases). V was pared by 3 bases and J by 1 base, with 10 bases between. The CDR3 length is 15 residues. Germline CDR1 MNHEY, CDR2 SMNVEV (reference sequence). In nucleotides, the CDR3 is TGTGCCAGCAGTTTTGTGGGAGCGTCCTACAATGAGCAGTTCTTC. This gives the protein CASSFVGASYNEQFF.